One and the same sample provided the 28 T cell receptor beta chains below, sequenced in a study of blood T cell repertoires in COVID-19. Produced via immunoSEQ multiplex PCR; TCRdb's table is partial and in-frame only. The data hold more than 65,000 clones, with more than 75% observed a single time. The specimen was peripheral blood. These receptors came from a human donor in a cohort sampled during active COVID-19.

This chain joins TRBV6-2 or TRBV6-3 and TRBJ1-1, with D perhaps TRBD1 (5 bases). Germline V lookup: CDR1 MNHEY, CDR2 SVGEGT. This CDR3 has 12 residues. V shed 0 bases and J shed 6 bases, with 5 bases lying between them. DNA for the CDR3: TGTGCCAGCAGTTACTCGACAGCTGAAGCTTTCTTT. This sequence encodes CASSYSTAEAFF.

The J gene is TRBJ1-3, the V gene TRBV28; D is unclear. The CDR3 is made up of 14 amino acids. V was shortened by 7 bases and J by 0 bases, with 10 bases between the two germline ends. Germline CDR1 MDHEN, CDR2 SYDVKM. In nucleotides, the CDR3 is TGTGCCAGCAAAGAGGGTAGCTCTGGAAACACCATATATTTT. This sequence encodes CASKEGSSGNTIYF.

The chain couples TRBV5-6 to TRBJ1-2, with 7 bases that match TRBD1. Germline V gene data show CDR1 as SGHDT and CDR2 as YYEEEE. This CDR3 region has 14 residues. The ends lost 0 bases at V and 7 bases at J; junction bases unmatched: 6. The CDR3 bases are TGTGCCAGCAGCTTGGCTACAGGGGCTGGTGGCTACACCTTC. It specifies CASSLATGAGGYTF.

The chain combines TRBV7-2 with TRBJ2-6; 7 bases line up with TRBD1. The CDR3 length is 16 residues. The V segment lost 8 bases and the J segment 1 base; nucleotides outside the gene matches: 8. CDR1 and CDR2 from the germline V gene are SGHTA and FQGNSA. The CDR3 sequence is CASARGTASGANVLTF. In DNA, the CDR3 is TGTGCCAGCGCTAGGGGGACAGCGTCTGGGGCCAACGTCCTGACTTTC.

This chain links TRBV14 with TRBJ2-7; D may be TRBD2 (6 bases). This CDR3 spans 15 amino acids. CDR1 and CDR2 from the germline V gene are SGHDN and FVKESK. The V and J ends lost 0 bases and 7 bases respectively, with 16 bases between them. CDR3 residues: CASSQDGGGFLEQYF. In DNA form, the CDR3 reads TGTGCCAGCAGCCAAGACGGTGGGGGGTTTCTGGAGCAGTACTTC.

The rearrangement joins TRBV4-3 to TRBJ2-2; 12 bases agree with TRBD1. Per the germline V gene, CDR1 is LGHNA and CDR2 is YSLEER. This CDR3 is 18 amino acids long. V was pared by 3 bases and J by 6 bases, with 11 bases of the junction left unmatched. The CDR3 DNA sequence: TGCGCCAGCAGCCAGCTCAACCCGGGACAGGGGGCATCCGGGGAGCTGTTTTTT. This encodes CASSQLNPGQGASGELFF.

The V call is TRBV4-3, the J call TRBJ1-6; D is possibly TRBD1 (5 bases). This CDR3 contains 16 residues. CDR1 LGHNA and CDR2 YSLEER come from the germline V gene. V lost 0 bases to trimming and J lost 2 bases, with 8 bases between them. The CDR3 loop reads CASSQESTAYNSPLHF. In DNA, the CDR3 is TGCGCCAGCAGCCAAGAGTCGACAGCCTATAATTCACCCCTCCACTTT.

CDR3 sequence: CASRAGGSEQYF. The DNA of the CDR3 is TGTGCCAGCAGGGCAGGGGGGAGTGAGCAGTACTTC. This rearrangement joins TRBV6-5 to TRBJ2-7; tentative D call: TRBD1 (7 bases). CDR1 and CDR2 (germline): MNHEY, SVGAGI. Deletions cut 6 bases from V and 7 bases from J, with 13 bases between. This CDR3 contains 12 residues.

This chain joins TRBV19 and TRBJ1-5; 11 bases fit TRBD1. CDR3 length: 14 amino acids. Germline-derived CDR1 and CDR2 are LNHDA and SQIVND (reference sequence). The J segment lost 6 bases and the V segment lost 8 bases, leaving 6 bases of the junction unmatched. The CDR3 loop reads CASGQGAEGQPQHF. The CDR3 DNA sequence: TGTGCCAGTGGACAGGGGGCTGAGGGTCAGCCCCAGCATTTT.

V usage is TRBV14 and J usage is TRBJ2-7; a weak D match, TRBD2 (6 bases). Germline CDR1 is SGHDN and CDR2 is FVKESK. The CDR3 has 12 amino acids. V dropped 3 bases and J dropped 3 bases, with 6 bases sitting between them. The CDR3 nucleotides are TGTGCCAGCAGCCAGGGGGGCTACGAGCAGTACTTC. It encodes CASSQGGYEQYF.

V usage is TRBV7-3 and J usage is TRBJ1-6; D perhaps matches TRBD1 (5 bases). This CDR3 has 14 residues. Germline assignment: CDR1 SGHTA and CDR2 FQGTGA. Deletions cut 3 bases from V and 9 bases from J, with 12 bases between. The CDR3 sequence: CASSLAGLGSPLHF. CDR3 sequence (DNA): TGTGCCAGCAGCTTGGCGGGGCTGGGTTCACCCCTCCACTTT.

The chain links TRBV7-2 to TRBJ1-6; 9 bases are shared with TRBD1. The CDR3 length is 17 residues. The trim removed 5 bases at V and 4 bases at J, leaving 9 bases unmatched. From germline, CDR1 is SGHTA and CDR2 FQGNSA. The CDR3 sequence is CASSHPLGQGYNSPLHF. The CDR3, as DNA: TGTGCCAGCAGCCACCCCTTGGGACAGGGATATAATTCACCCCTCCACTTT. The variable domain in full, with the rest retrieved from reference TRBV7-2 and TRBJ1-6, is GAGVSQSPSNKVTEKGKDVELRCDPISGHTALYWYRQSLGQGLEFLIYFQGNSAPDKSGLPSDRFSAERTGGSVSTLTIQRTQQEDSAVYLCASSHPLGQGYNSPLHFGNGTRLTVT.

The rearrangement uses TRBV7-6 and TRBJ2-7; no reliable D call. The length of the CDR3 is 15 residues. Per the germline V gene, CDR1 is SGHVS and CDR2 is FNYEAQ. The V gene lost 1 base and the J gene lost 6 bases, with 16 bases spanning the gap. CDR3 nucleotides: TGTGCCAGCAGCTTAGAAAGTTCGCGTCCGGGCGAGCAGTACTTC. This gives the protein CASSLESSRPGEQYF.

This chain connects TRBV12-3 or TRBV12-4 to TRBJ1-1, with D maybe TRBD1 (6 bases). With 6 bases removed from V and 0 bases from J, the gap between germline ends came to 8 bases. The CDR3 is 13 residues long. This chain's CDR3 is CASRTGLNTEAFF. In DNA form, the CDR3 reads TGTGCCAGCAGGACAGGCCTGAACACTGAAGCTTTCTTT.

The chain joins TRBV6-4 to TRBJ2-2, with 8 bases that match TRBD1. J lost 7 bases, V lost 4 bases, and 8 bases had no gene match. This CDR3 comprises 15 residues. CDR1 and CDR2 (germline): MRHNA, SNTAGT. The CDR3 loop is CASSVAGGANGELFF. The CDR3 nucleotides are TGTGCCAGCAGTGTGGCAGGGGGCGCAAACGGGGAGCTGTTTTTT.

The sample holds one count of this clone. The chain employs TRBV18 and TRBJ1-2; 12 bases are shared with TRBD1. The CDR3 totals 16 residues. From germline, CDR1 is KGHSH and CDR2 LQKENI. With 3 bases clipped from V and 4 bases from J, the junction kept 6 bases outside the gene matches. The CDR3 DNA reads as TGTGCCAGCTCACCGGGACAGGGGGCGCCGGGCTATGGCTACACCTTC. As protein: CASSPGQGAPGYGYTF.

The chain carries TRBV5-8 and TRBJ1-5; 11 bases align to TRBD1. Trimming at V came to 4 bases and at J to 6 bases, leaving 6 bases not matched to a gene. This CDR3 has 15 amino acids. CDR1 is SGHTS and CDR2 is YDEGEE in the germline V gene. CDR3 sequence: CASSDRTGGGQPQHF. The CDR3 nucleotides read TGTGCCAGCAGCGACAGGACAGGGGGCGGTCAGCCCCAGCATTTT.

The genes are TRBV19 and TRBJ1-1; D is perhaps TRBD1 (5 bases). The germline V gene has CDR1 LNHDA and CDR2 SQIVND (reference sequence). V lost 3 bases, J lost 5 bases, and 19 bases lay in between. This CDR3 has 16 residues. The CDR3 DNA is TGTGCCAGTAGTATGTTTTACGCCGGGGGAAGAACTGAAGCTTTCTTT. This sequence encodes CASSMFYAGGRTEAFF.

The chain carries TRBV6-6 and TRBJ2-7; 12 positions match TRBD1. This CDR3 comprises 15 residues. The germline gives CDR1 MNHNY, CDR2 SVGAGI (reference sequence). With V trimmed by 6 bases and J by 4 bases, 7 bases remained unmatched. The CDR3 protein is CASSQTGQGAYEQYF. The CDR3 DNA follows: TGTGCCAGCAGCCAAACGGGACAGGGGGCTTACGAGCAGTACTTC.

V is TRBV4-1 and J is TRBJ1-5; a weak D match, TRBD1 (6 bases). The ends were cut back, 0 bases at V and 7 bases at J, with 7 bases in the middle. The germline CDR1 and CDR2 sequences are MGHRA and YSYEKL. This CDR3 comprises 13 residues. CDR3 residues: CASSQERGQPQHF. For the CDR3, the DNA is TGCGCCAGCAGCCAAGAGAGGGGGCAGCCCCAGCATTTT.

The J gene is TRBJ1-1, the V gene TRBV7-2; 7 bases line up with TRBD1. The trim removed 5 bases at V and 0 bases at J, leaving 6 bases unmatched. The germline CDR1 and CDR2 sequences are SGHTA and FQGNSA. The CDR3 contains 15 residues. The CDR3 loop is CASSNTGVMNTEAFF. CDR3 nucleotides: TGTGCCAGCAGCAATACAGGGGTAATGAACACTGAAGCTTTCTTT.

This sequence joins TRBV18 and TRBJ1-1; no reliable D call. The V end was cut by 2 bases, the J end by 1 base, with 14 bases between. In germline, CDR1 is KGHSH, CDR2 LQKENI. The CDR3 runs to 16 residues. The DNA for the CDR3 is TGTGCCAGCTCACCAGGTCAGACACCTACGAACACTGAAGCTTTCTTT. This encodes CASSPGQTPTNTEAFF.

In its sample, this clone was seen once. CDR3 sequence reads: CASNRRGRAGELFF. The CDR3 region has the DNA TGTGCCAGCAATCGAAGAGGGAGGGCCGGGGAGCTGTTTTTT. The chain employs TRBV3-1 (or the pseudogene TRBV3-2) and TRBJ2-2, with TRBD2 identical over 7 bases. CDR3 length equals 14 residues. V shed 7 bases, J shed 6 bases, and the junction held 8 bases outside the gene matches. CDR1 is LGHDT, CDR2 YNNKEL, per germline (reference sequence).

The chain joins TRBV6-5 to TRBJ1-2; 10 bases are shared with TRBD1. This CDR3 has 14 residues. Germline V CDR1 and CDR2: MNHEY, SVGAGI. Losses at the gene ends were 10 bases for V and 2 bases for J; bases not matched to a gene: 7. In DNA form, the CDR3 reads TGTGCCACCTCAATGGACAGGGGGAACTATGGCTACACCTTC. Its protein product is CATSMDRGNYGYTF.

Only one count was recorded for this clone. The genes are TRBV27 and TRBJ2-7, with D hard to call. The CDR3 runs 13 residues. Trimming pared 6 bases from V and 1 base from J, leaving 10 bases between. Germline values: CDR1 MNHEY, CDR2 SMNVEV (reference sequence). CDR3 DNA: TGTGCCAGCAGCCGCTTACAGTCCTACGAGCAGTACTTC. It translates to CASSRLQSYEQYF.

Regarding this clone: One end of the junction does not line up with germline, which may come from a read error. This chain uses TRBV12-3 or TRBV12-4 with TRBJ1-1, with a tentative D call TRBD1 (5 bases). This CDR3 is built from 12 residues. The CDR3 DNA reads TGTGCCGGCAGGCAGGGGAACACTGAAGCTTTCTTT. Encoded protein: CAGRQGNTEAFF.

The V call is TRBV5-5, the J call TRBJ2-5; 8 nucleotides align to TRBD2. Germline CDR1 reads SGHKS; CDR2 reads YYEKEE (reference sequence). This CDR3 has 14 amino acids. The V and J ends lost 4 bases and 3 bases, in that order; junction bases with no gene match: 5. CDR3 DNA: TGTGCCAGCAGCCGGGGGGGCACAGAAGAGACCCAGTACTTC. Amino acids: CASSRGGTEETQYF.

This clone was seen more than once but under ten times. The V call is TRBV18, the J call TRBJ2-7; TRBD1 matches at 8 bases. Germline V CDR1 and CDR2: KGHSH, LQKENI. CDR3 length: 14 amino acids. V gave up 2 bases and J gave up 7 bases; unmatched junction bases: 7. The CDR3 loop is CASSPTGQGSEQYF. The DNA of the CDR3 is TGTGCCAGCTCACCAACAGGACAGGGAAGTGAGCAGTACTTC.